Listed below are T cell receptor beta chains from one sample, sequenced in a study of blood T cell repertoires in COVID-19. Sequenced by immunoSEQ multiplex PCR; TCRdb stores in-frame clones only, minus some. Among 81,000 or so clones, around four fifths were seen once, and the ten largest hold about an eighth. The sample consisted of peripheral blood. These receptors came from a woman aged 70-85 years with active or convalescent COVID-19. Each CDR3 is given with its conserved first and last residue. D genes are given only for firm matches. For some rows the clone size is stated as once, few or many, or as a class when expanded; others skip it.

TRBJ1-2	-	-	TRBV5-1	TGCGCCACCACCCGGGCACAGGGTGACTATGGCTACACCTTC	CATTRAQGDYGYTF
TRBJ2-5	TRBD2	-	TRBV5-6	TGTGCCAGCAGCTCTAAGCGGGGGGGAGAGACCCAGTACTTC	CASSSKRGGETQYF
TRBJ1-2	-	-	TRBV5-6	TGTGCCAGCAGCTTGGGGGGTACAGGGCCAAATGGCTACACCTTC	CASSLGGTGPNGYTF
TRBJ1-1	-	few	TRBV4-1	TGCGCCAGCAGCCAAGGTTCGGGGACACTGAACACTGAAGCTTTCTTT	CASSQGSGTLNTEAFF
TRBJ2-3	TRBD2	-	TRBV4-1	TGCGCCAGCAGCCAAGGACTAGCGGGGGAACGGGGTACGCAGTATTTT	CASSQGLAGERGTQYF
TRBJ2-3	-	once	TRBV2	TGTGCCAGCAGATCTAGAGATACGCAGTATTTT	CASRSRDTQYF
TRBJ2-3	-	-	TRBV27	TGTGCCAGCAGTTTCGGGGGGCCAGCAGATACGCAGTATTTT	CASSFGGPADTQYF
TRBJ2-3	TRBD2	-	TRBV5-1	TGCGCCAGCAGCTCGGGACTAGCAACAGATACGCAGTATTTT	CASSSGLATDTQYF
TRBJ2-3	TRBD2	-	TRBV18	TGTGCCAGCTCACCAGGGACTAGCGGGGGAGATACGCAGTATTTT	CASSPGTSGGDTQYF
TRBJ2-5	-	-	TRBV4-1	TGCGCCAGCAGCCTTACTAGATCTGAGACCCAGTACTTC	CASSLTRSETQYF
TRBJ1-1	-	-	TRBV7-2	TGTGCCAGCAGCTCCCCTTATCGGGAGGGGATGAACACTGAAGCTTTCTTT	CASSSPYREGMNTEAFF
TRBJ1-1	-	-	TRBV18	TGTGCCAGCTCACCAACCAGAGAGGGACAAAAGAACACTGAAGCTTTCTTT	CASSPTREGQKNTEAFF
TRBJ2-3	TRBD1	-	TRBV5-6	TGTGCCAGCAGCTTGGCTAGGACAGGGGGCACAGATACGCAGTATTTT	CASSLARTGGTDTQYF
TRBJ1-5	-	once	TRBV3-1/TRBV3-2	TGTGCCAGCAGCCAATCCGTATCGGGCAATCAGCCCCAGCATTTT	CASSQSVSGNQPQHF
TRBJ2-3	-	-	TRBV4-2	TGTGCCAGCAGCCCTCAACAGGGGGGGGGTACAGATACGCAGTATTTT	CASSPQQGGGTDTQYF
TRBJ2-1	TRBD2	-	TRBV3-1/TRBV3-2	TGTGCCAGCAGCCTACGGGGGGGCCACGATGAGCAGTTCTTC	CASSLRGGHDEQFF
TRBJ1-3	TRBD1	few	TRBV5-1	TGCGCCAGCAGCTTGAAGGGGATGACAGGGGGCTCTGGAAACACCATATATTTT	CASSLKGMTGGSGNTIYF
TRBJ1-1	-	-	TRBV7-2	TGTGCCAGCAGCCTCAGGGACTTGAACACTGAAGCTTTCTTT	CASSLRDLNTEAFF
TRBJ1-2	TRBD1	-	TRBV4-1	TGCGCCAGCAGCCAAGATCTCGGCAGGGGGGCTAACTATGGCTACACCTTC	CASSQDLGRGANYGYTF
TRBJ2-5	TRBD2	-	TRBV5-1	TGCGCCAGCAGCCCAGCGGGGGGGCCAGAGACCCAGTACTTC	CASSPAGGPETQYF
TRBJ1-2	TRBD1	-	TRBV25-1	TGTGCCAGCTCAAGAGGACTGGGACAGGCGGATGGCTACACCTTC	CASSRGLGQADGYTF
TRBJ2-7	TRBD1	-	TRBV9	TGTGCCAGCAGCGGGGGGACAGGGGGCTACGAGCAGTACTTC	CASSGGTGGYEQYF
TRBJ1-2	-	few	TRBV6-2/TRBV6-3	TGTGCCAGCAGTTTACAGGGCTATGGCTACACCTTC	CASSLQGYGYTF
TRBJ1-5	-	-	TRBV10-3	TGTGCCATCAGTGAAGACAGAGATCAGCCCCAGCATTTT	CAISEDRDQPQHF
TRBJ2-7	TRBD2	-	TRBV5-4	TGTGCCAGCAGCCCTAGCGGGGGGGCGTTGGAGGAGCAGTACTTC	CASSPSGGALEEQYF
TRBJ1-4	-	-	TRBV10-3	TGTGCCATCAGTGAGTCGGGGACATCAGCAACTAATGAAAAACTGTTTTTT	CAISESGTSATNEKLFF
TRBJ1-1	-	-	TRBV5-4	TGTGCCAGCAGCATAGGAGACTACACTGAAGCTTTCTTT	CASSIGDYTEAFF
TRBJ2-2	TRBD2	-	TRBV7-2	TGTGCCAGCAGCTTACTAGCGGGGGGGCCAAGCACCGGGGAGCTGTTTTTT	CASSLLAGGPSTGELFF
TRBJ1-2	-	-	TRBV5-4	TGTGCCAGCAGGGACAGCGCCAACTATGGCTACACCTTC	CASRDSANYGYTF
TRBJ1-1	-	few	TRBV2	TGTGCCAGCAGGGGAACAGGAGCAGACACTGAAGCTTTCTTT	CASRGTGADTEAFF
TRBJ1-6	TRBD1	-	TRBV7-2	TGTGCCAGCAGCCCCCCGGGACAGGGCGCTTTTTCACCCCTCCACTTT	CASSPPGQGAFSPLHF
TRBJ1-2	-	-	TRBV7-2	TGTGCCAGCAGCCCAGGGAGGAACTATGGCTACACCTTC	CASSPGRNYGYTF
TRBJ1-2	-	-	TRBV7-9	TGTGCCAGCAGCCCCGACTTGGTCCAAACTGACTACACCTTC	CASSPDLVQTDYTF
TRBJ2-3	-	-	TRBV5-1	TGCGCCAGCAGCTTTGTAGCGATTGGCACAGATACGCAGTATTTT	CASSFVAIGTDTQYF
TRBJ2-1	TRBD1	many	TRBV5-1	TGCGCCAGCAGCTTGGATGTCGGCAGGGGGTGGAATGAGCAGTTCTTC	CASSLDVGRGWNEQFF
TRBJ1-3	-	-	TRBV19	TGTGCCAGTAGTATCGGCTCTGGAAACACCATATATTTT	CASSIGSGNTIYF
TRBJ1-2	TRBD1	-	TRBV5-4	TGTGCCAGCAGCCTGGGACAGGGCGGGTTTGGCTACACCTTC	CASSLGQGGFGYTF
TRBJ1-1	-	few	TRBV3-1/TRBV3-2	TGTGCCAGCAGCTACGGCGGGAATGAAGCTTTCTTT	CASSYGGNEAFF
TRBJ2-7	-	-	TRBV6-1	TGTGCCAGCAGTGAATCGTGGACTTTTTACGAGCAGTACTTC	CASSESWTFYEQYF
TRBJ1-4	-	once	TRBV5-6	TGTGCCAGCAGCTTGGCAGGGGTGTGGGAAAAACTGTTTTTT	CASSLAGVWEKLFF
TRBJ2-1	-	-	TRBV28	TGTGCCAGCAGTACCCCCCGCGGGCAGTTCTTC	CASSTPRGQFF
TRBJ1-3	-	few	TRBV7-8	TGTGCCAGCAGCTTAGATAGAACCATATATTTT	CASSLDRTIYF
TRBJ2-6	TRBD1	-	TRBV2	TGTGCCAGCAGTCCTACAGGGGGAGGGGCCAACGTCCTGACTTTC	CASSPTGGGANVLTF
TRBJ2-5	-	-	TRBV6-6	TGTGCCAGCAATCGTAGCCCGGGGGAGACCCAGTACTTC	CASNRSPGETQYF
TRBJ2-3	TRBD2	-	TRBV5-6	TGTGCCAGCAGCCCAATGGGGGGGGACACAGATACGCAGTATTTT	CASSPMGGDTDTQYF
TRBJ2-2	TRBD1	-	TRBV7-6	TGTGCCAGCAGCTTAGAACAGGGGAGCACCGGGGAGCTGTTTTTT	CASSLEQGSTGELFF
TRBJ2-7	-	-	TRBV7-2	TGTGCCAGCAGCTTACGCTCCAGGCCAACCTACGAGCAGTACTTC	CASSLRSRPTYEQYF
TRBJ1-1	-	-	TRBV28	TGTGCCAGCACACTCACAGAGATGAACACTGAAGCTTTCTTT	CASTLTEMNTEAFF
TRBJ1-1	-	-	TRBV7-2	TGTGCCAGCAGCTTAGTCCCGACACCGAACACTGAAGCTTTCTTT	CASSLVPTPNTEAFF
TRBJ1-5	-	-	TRBV10-3	TGTGCCTCAGCAGGGGTCCCAGGGCTAAATCAGCCCCAGCATTTT	CASAGVPGLNQPQHF
TRBJ2-5	TRBD2	-	TRBV2	TGTGCCAGCAGTGGTTTAGCGGGGGGGTCAGAGACCCAGTACTTC	CASSGLAGGSETQYF
TRBJ2-7	TRBD2	-	TRBV6-6	TGTGCCAGCAGTTATTCCCCCGCCGGGGGGGAGCAGTACTTC	CASSYSPAGGEQYF
TRBJ1-4	-	once	TRBV18	TGTGCCAGCCGGGGACAAAGTAATGAAAAACTGTTTTTT	CASRGQSNEKLFF
TRBJ1-3	-	-	TRBV3-1/TRBV3-2	TGTGCCAGCAGCCTTTCCGGGACAAGACTAAGCTCTGGAAACACCATATATTTT	CASSLSGTRLSSGNTIYF
TRBJ1-6	-	-	TRBV9	TGTGCCAGCAGCGTAGCTACATCAGGGACACTCCACTTT	CASSVATSGTLHF
TRBJ1-2	-	-	TRBV7-2	TGTGCCAGCAGCTTAGTTGGGGGCGCGGATCGCTCTGGCTACACCTTC	CASSLVGGADRSGYTF
TRBJ1-4	-	-	TRBV6-5	TGTGCCAGCAGGGGCGGGGAGGAAAAACTGTTTTTT	CASRGGEEKLFF
TRBJ1-5	-	-	TRBV28	TGTGCCAGTCGTGTTAGCAATCAGCCCCAGCATTTT	CASRVSNQPQHF
TRBJ1-2	-	-	TRBV19	TGTGCCAGTAGCCCAGGGGATCGGGCTAACTATGGCTACACCTTC	CASSPGDRANYGYTF
TRBJ1-6	-	-	TRBV19	TGTGCCAGTCGGACAGACTCCTATAATTCACCCCTCCACTTT	CASRTDSYNSPLHF